The rows below give T cell receptor beta chains drawn from one sample of a study of blood T cell repertoires in COVID-19. The protocol was immunoSEQ multiplex PCR, while the TCRdb copy is restricted to in-frame clones and leaves out a portion. In the table there are about 220,000 clones, 82% of which are singletons. Specimen: peripheral blood. The source is a woman of 80 years or more with acute or convalescent COVID-19. The CDR3 runs from the conserved cysteine through the conserved F or W.

v_call cdr3_aa
TRBV7-3 CASSSLGGADTQYF
TRBV5-1 CASSAGAYGYTF
TRBV7-2 CASSPGQGNTIYF
TRBV12-3/TRBV12-4 CASSFPGTYEQYF
TRBV3-1/TRBV3-2 CASSQGFQGYEQYF
TRBV7-2 CASSFSGGNSPLHF
TRBV27 CASRAPGQEDGYTF
TRBV5-6 CASSLGPERQGRQPQHF
TRBV7-3 CASSLGVSTDTQYF
TRBV2 CASRDRDKVPLHF
TRBV15 CATSAQGGTNQPQHF
TRBV25-1 CASSTQGQPQHF
TRBV5-1 CASSSVLAGAADEQFF
TRBV19 CASSIGPGGNQPQHF
TRBV3-1/TRBV3-2 CASSRGQAANYGYTF
TRBV3-1/TRBV3-2 CASGQGNVNEAFF
TRBV5-8 CASSLQGYYGYTF
TRBV9 CASSVAGRETQYF
TRBV3-1/TRBV3-2 CASSQDLQINYGYTF
TRBV18 CASSGQGRQPQHF
TRBV6-5 CASSSTGGREQYF
TRBV7-3 CASSPGTGGTEAFF
TRBV18 CASSRSGTGDTGELFF
TRBV6-2/TRBV6-3 CASSYKRGLDGYTF
TRBV30 CAWSKSGQGNQPQHF
TRBV30 CAWTSGGASTDTQYF